This T cell receptor (beta chain) came from a study of OX40 agonist ivuxolimab in advanced cancers. Study overall: An anti-OX40 (CD134) antibody with agonistic activity, ivuxolimab, was administered to patients. Prior therapy, whether anti-PD-1, anti-PD-L1 or anti-CTLA-4, was allowed, and about 39% had some. Study-wide results and caveats: The work left the antigen specificity of expanded peripheral T cells undetermined.

With autoimmune disease history or systemic immunosuppression, patients were excluded. Sequencing was performed with immunoSEQ multiplex PCR; in TCRdb, only in-frame clones are kept and a portion is missing. Altogether approximately 70,000 clones are present, roughly 88% being singletons, with the ten largest covering 6.5% to 7.5%. Of note for this clone: What it binds is not known.

Sample: CD4+ or CD8+ T cells sorted from blood, taken in a trial of the OX40 agonist ivuxolimab. The clonotype comes from an adult with an advanced solid tumor such as melanoma, head and neck, liver or kidney cancer.

Written as DNA, the CDR3 is TGTGCCAGCAGCTTTCCCGCCAGGGACGAGCAGTACTTC. Translation: CASSFPARDEQYF. V is TRBV5-4 and J is TRBJ2-7; TRBD1 is a possible D gene (5 bases). The CDR3 covers 13 residues. With 2 bases removed from V and 5 bases from J, the gap between germline ends came to 11 bases. Germline-derived CDR1 and CDR2 are SGHNT and YYREEE (reference sequence).